This T cell receptor beta chain was captured by sequencing in a study of immune evolution from preneoplasia to lung adenocarcinoma. General observations from the study: Later-stage lesions appeared to have more T cells, more diversity, less clonality.

Some clones are missing from TCRdb's copy, which holds only in-frame ones; the method was immunoSEQ multiplex PCR. The table includes 2,500 to 3,000 clones, approximately 79% detected once. This clone was found once. Its specificity is not known. Input material: FFPE invasive lung adenocarcinoma tissue. The sequence was collected from a person aged 55-85 years with invasive lung adenocarcinoma.

In DNA form, the CDR3 reads TGTGCCAGCAGTGACGACGGGACAGGGGGCTACGAGCAGTACTTC. This gives the protein CASSDDGTGGYEQYF. V is TRBV6-1 and J is TRBJ2-5, with 11 bases aligning to TRBD1. The better agreement between TRBJ2-7 and the DNA end casts doubt on the J call. Germline CDR1 is MNHNS and CDR2 is SASEGT. This CDR3 region has 15 residues.